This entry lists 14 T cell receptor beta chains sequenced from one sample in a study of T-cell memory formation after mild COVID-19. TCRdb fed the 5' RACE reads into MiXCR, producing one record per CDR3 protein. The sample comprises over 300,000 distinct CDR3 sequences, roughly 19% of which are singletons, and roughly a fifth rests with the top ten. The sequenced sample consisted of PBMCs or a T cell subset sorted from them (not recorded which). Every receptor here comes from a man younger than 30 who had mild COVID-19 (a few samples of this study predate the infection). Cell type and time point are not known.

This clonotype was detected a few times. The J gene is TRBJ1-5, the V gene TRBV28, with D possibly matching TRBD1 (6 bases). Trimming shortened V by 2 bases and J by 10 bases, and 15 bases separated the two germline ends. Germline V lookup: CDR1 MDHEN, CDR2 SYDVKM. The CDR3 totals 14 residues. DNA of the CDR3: TGTGCCAGCAGTTTAGATAGGGGGACTTATCCCCAGCATTTT. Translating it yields CASSLDRGTYPQHF. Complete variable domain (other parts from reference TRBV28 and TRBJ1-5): DVKVTQSSRYLVKRTGEKVFLECVQDMDHENMFWYRQDPGLGLRLIYFSYDVKMKEKGDIPEGYSVSREKKERFSLILESASTNQTSMYLCASSLDRGTYPQHFGDGTRLSIL.

The CDR3 bases are TGTGCCAGCAGCTCCAGAGGTCCAGGGGGCATATTCGGAAACACCATATATTTT. Encoded protein: CASSSRGPGGIFGNTIYF. This sequence joins TRBV7-9 and TRBJ1-3, with 8 bases aligning to TRBD1. The CDR3 spans 18 residues. Germline V gene lookup returns CDR1 SEHNR and CDR2 FQNEAQ (reference sequence). The J segment lost 4 bases and the V segment lost 4 bases, leaving 15 bases of the junction unmatched.

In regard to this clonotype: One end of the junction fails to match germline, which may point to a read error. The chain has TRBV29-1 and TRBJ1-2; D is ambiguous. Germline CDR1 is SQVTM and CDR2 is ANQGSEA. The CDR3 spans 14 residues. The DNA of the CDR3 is TGCAGCGCTTACTCAACGACACCTTCTACGGTTAAGCTCTTC. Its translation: CSAYSTTPSTVKLF.

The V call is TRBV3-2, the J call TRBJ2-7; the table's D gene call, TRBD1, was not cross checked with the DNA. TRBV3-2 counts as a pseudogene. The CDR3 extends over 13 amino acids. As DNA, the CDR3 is TGTGCCCCCGGGGCAGGGGCAAAGTTCGAGCAGTACTTC. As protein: CAPGAGAKFEQYF.

This CDR3 is CASSPPGIGELFF. CDR3 bases: TGTGCCAGCAGTCCCCCGGGGATCGGGGAGCTGTTTTTT. V is TRBV13 and J is TRBJ2-2; weak D call: TRBD2 (5 bases). This CDR3 has 13 amino acids. V was shortened by 6 bases and J by 7 bases, with 12 bases between the two germline ends. Germline CDR1 is PRHDT and CDR2 is FYEKMQ (reference sequence).

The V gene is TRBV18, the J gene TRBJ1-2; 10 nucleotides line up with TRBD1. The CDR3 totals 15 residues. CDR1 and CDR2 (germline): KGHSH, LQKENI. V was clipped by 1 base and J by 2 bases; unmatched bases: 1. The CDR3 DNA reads TGTGCCAGCTCACCACAGACAGGGGGCAACTATGGCTACACCTTC. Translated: CASSPQTGGNYGYTF.

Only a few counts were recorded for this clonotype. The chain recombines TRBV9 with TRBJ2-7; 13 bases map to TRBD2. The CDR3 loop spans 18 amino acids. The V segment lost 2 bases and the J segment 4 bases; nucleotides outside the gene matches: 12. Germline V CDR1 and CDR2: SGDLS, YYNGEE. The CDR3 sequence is CASSVGLGTSGDLYEQYF. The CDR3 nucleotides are TGTGCCAGCAGCGTGGGACTAGGGACTAGCGGGGACCTGTACGAGCAGTACTTC.

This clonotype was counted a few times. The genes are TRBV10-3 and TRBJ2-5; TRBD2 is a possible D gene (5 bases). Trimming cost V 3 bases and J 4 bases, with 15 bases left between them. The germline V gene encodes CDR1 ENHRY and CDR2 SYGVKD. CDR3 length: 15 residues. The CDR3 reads CAISDMGSNGETQYF. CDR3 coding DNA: TGTGCCATCAGTGATATGGGGAGTAATGGAGAGACCCAGTACTTC.

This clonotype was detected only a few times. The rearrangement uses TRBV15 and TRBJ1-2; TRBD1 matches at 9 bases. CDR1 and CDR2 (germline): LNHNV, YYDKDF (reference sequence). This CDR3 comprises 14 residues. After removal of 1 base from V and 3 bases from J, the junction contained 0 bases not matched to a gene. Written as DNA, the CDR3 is TGTGCCACCAGCAGAGGGACAGGGGACTATGGCTACACCTTC. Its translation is CATSRGTGDYGYTF.

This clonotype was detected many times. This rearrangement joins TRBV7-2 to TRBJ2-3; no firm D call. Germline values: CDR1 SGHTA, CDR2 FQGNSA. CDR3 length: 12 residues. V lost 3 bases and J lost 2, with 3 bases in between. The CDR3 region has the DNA TGTGCCAGCAGCTTCTTCACAGATACGCAGTATTTT. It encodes CASSFFTDTQYF.

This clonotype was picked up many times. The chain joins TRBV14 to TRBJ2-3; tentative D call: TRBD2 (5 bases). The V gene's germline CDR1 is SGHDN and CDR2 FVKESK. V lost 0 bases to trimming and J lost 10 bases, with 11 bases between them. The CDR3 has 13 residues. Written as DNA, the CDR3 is TGTGCCAGCAGCCAAGATTGGACGGGATCGCAGTATTTT. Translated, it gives CASSQDWTGSQYF.

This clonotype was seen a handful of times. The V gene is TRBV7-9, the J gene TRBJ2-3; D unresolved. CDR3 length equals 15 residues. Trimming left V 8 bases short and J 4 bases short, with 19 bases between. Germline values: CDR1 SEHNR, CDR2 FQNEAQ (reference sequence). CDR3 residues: CASSLSAAAPDTQYF. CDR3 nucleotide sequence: TGTGCCAGCTCCTTGTCTGCCGCGGCACCAGATACGCAGTATTTT.

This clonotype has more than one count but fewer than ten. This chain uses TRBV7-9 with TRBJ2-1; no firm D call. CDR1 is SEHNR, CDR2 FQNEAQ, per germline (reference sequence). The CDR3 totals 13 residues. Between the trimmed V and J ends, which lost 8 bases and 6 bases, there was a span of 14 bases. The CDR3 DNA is TGTGCCAGCCCCCCGGCGGTGGGCAATGAGCAGTTCTTC. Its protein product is CASPPAVGNEQFF.

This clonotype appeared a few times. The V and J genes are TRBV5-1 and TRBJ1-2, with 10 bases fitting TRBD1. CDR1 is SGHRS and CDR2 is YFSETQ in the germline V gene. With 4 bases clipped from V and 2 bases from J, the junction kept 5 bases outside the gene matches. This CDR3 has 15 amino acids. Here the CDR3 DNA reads TGCGCCAGCAGCGCCGGGACAGGGGCCAACTATGGCTACACCTTC. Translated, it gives CASSAGTGANYGYTF.